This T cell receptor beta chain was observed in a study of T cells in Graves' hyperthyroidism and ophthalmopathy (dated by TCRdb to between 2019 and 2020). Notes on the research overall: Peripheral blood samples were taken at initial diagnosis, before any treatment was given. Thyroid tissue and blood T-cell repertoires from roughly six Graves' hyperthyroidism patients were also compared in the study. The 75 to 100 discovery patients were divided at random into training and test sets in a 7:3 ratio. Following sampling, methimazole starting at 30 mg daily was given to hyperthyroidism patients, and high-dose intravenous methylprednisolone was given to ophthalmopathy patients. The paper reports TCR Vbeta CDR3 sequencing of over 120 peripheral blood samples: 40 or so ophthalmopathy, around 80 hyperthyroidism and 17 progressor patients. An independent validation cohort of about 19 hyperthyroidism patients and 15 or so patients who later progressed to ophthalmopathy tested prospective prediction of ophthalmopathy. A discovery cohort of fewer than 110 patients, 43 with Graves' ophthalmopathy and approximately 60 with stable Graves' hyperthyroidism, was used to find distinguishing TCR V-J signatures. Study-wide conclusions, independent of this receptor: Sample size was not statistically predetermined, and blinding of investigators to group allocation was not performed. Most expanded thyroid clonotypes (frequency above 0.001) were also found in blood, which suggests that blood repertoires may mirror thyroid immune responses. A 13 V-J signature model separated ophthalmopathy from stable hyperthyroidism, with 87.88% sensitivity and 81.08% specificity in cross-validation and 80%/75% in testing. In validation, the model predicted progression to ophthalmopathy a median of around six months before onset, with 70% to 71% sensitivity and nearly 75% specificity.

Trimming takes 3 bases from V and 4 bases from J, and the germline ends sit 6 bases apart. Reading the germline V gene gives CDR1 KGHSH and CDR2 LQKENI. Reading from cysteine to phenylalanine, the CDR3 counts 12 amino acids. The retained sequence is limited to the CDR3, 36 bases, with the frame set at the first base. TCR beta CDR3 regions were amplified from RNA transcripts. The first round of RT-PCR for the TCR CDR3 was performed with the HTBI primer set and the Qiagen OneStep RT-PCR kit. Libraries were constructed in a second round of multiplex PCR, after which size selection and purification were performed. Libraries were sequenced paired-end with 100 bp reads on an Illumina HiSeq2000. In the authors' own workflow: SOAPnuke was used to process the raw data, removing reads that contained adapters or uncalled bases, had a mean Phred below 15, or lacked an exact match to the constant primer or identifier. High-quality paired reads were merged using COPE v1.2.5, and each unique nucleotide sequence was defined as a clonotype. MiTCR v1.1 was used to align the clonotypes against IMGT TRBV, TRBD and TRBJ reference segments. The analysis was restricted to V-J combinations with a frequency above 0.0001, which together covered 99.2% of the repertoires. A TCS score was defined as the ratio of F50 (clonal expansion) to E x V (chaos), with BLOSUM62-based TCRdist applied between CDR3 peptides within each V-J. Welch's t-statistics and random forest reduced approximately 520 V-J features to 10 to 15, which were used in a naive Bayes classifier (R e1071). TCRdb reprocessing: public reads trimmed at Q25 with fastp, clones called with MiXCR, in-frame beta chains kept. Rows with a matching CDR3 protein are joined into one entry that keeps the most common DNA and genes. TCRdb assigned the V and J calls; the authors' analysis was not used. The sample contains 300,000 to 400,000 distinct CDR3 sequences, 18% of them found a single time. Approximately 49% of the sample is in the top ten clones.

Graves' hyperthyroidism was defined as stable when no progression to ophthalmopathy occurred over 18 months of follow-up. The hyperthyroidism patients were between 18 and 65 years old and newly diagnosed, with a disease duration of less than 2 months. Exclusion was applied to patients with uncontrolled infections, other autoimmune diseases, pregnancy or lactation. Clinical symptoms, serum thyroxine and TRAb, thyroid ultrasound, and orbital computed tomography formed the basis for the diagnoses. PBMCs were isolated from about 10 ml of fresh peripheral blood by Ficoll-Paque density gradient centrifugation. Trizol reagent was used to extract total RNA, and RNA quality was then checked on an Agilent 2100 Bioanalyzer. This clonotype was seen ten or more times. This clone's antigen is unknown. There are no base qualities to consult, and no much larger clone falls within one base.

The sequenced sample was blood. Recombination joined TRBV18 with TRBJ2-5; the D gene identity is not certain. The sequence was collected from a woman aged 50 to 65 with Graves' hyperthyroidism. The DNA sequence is TGTGCCAGCTCACCTTTACGAGAGACCCAGTACTTC. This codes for CASSPLRETQYF.